This T cell receptor (beta chain) was sequenced in a study of blood T cells in healthy people across ages. Points from the study as a whole: Expanded clonotype shifts may have been confounded, as the donors had an unknown CMV status. Naive T cell percentage strongly correlated with TCR beta diversity.

This CDR3 has 14 amino acids. V shed 7 bases and J shed 2 bases, with 14 bases lying between them. Germline lookup yields CDR1 MNHEY and CDR2 SVGEGT. With respect to this clonotype: Its matching antigen is unknown.

Primers used in a second PCR of about 7 to 12 cycles were a sample-barcoded 5' primer and a J-beta primer mix. TCRdb processed the 5' RACE reads anew with MiXCR; each CDR3 protein has one entry. In the table there are 1.5 million to 1.9 million distinct CDR3 sequences, around 40% of which are singletons. This sequence originates from a woman aged 18-30 years in good health. The rearrangement joins TRBV6-2 or TRBV6-3 to TRBJ1-2, with D possibly matching TRBD1 (5 bases). Sequenced input: blood. CDR3 protein: CASNNRIPNYGYTF. The CDR3 coding sequence is TGTGCCAGCAACAACAGGATTCCCAACTATGGCTACACCTTC.